The following is a T cell receptor beta chain sequence with its context. Its target is not known. The blood volume drawn from each donor was 2.5 to 3 ml. This entry comes from a study of monozygotic twins with inflammatory bowel disease. Overall study findings and caveats: IBD patients carried less diverse TCRbeta repertoires (inverse Simpson) than healthy co-twins. The authors note that differing immunosuppressive treatments may have added variability to patient repertoires.

Total RNA amounting to roughly 3.5 ug went into each TCR library. TCRdb reprocessed the 5' RACE reads, keeping one entry per CDR3 protein, no DNA. This table lists 400,000 to 500,000 distinct CDR3 sequences. This TCR was recovered from a human donor with ulcerative colitis or Crohn's disease, or a healthy co-twin of an affected twin (not recorded which). Sequenced: blood.

The chain's CDR3 is CASSQDRRRAATGRNSPLHF. The chain employs TRBV4-3 and TRBJ1-6. CDR1 and CDR2 (germline): LGHNA, YSLEER. CDR3 size: 20 residues.